This T cell receptor beta chain appears in the sequencing data of a study of blood T cell repertoires in COVID-19. Whole-study context: Samples of COVID-19 (acute and convalescent) were obtained from the United States, Italy and Spain.

The assay was immunoSEQ multiplex PCR, and TCRdb's table has in-frame clones only and misses some. In the table there are 380,000 or so clones, approximately 86% of which are singletons. The CDR3 runs 16 residues. Germline CDR1 and CDR2: SGHVS and FQNEAQ. V gave up 5 bases and J gave up 2 bases, with 16 bases separating them. Sequenced: PBMCs or T cells enriched from blood (not recorded which). The chain employs TRBV7-8 and TRBJ1-5, with no clear D. The clonotype was recovered from a woman in her thirties or forties with acute COVID-19. CDR3 sequence reads: CASSHNMREGNQPQHF. The CDR3 DNA sequence: TGTGCCAGCAGCCACAATATGCGGGAGGGCAATCAGCCCCAGCATTTT.